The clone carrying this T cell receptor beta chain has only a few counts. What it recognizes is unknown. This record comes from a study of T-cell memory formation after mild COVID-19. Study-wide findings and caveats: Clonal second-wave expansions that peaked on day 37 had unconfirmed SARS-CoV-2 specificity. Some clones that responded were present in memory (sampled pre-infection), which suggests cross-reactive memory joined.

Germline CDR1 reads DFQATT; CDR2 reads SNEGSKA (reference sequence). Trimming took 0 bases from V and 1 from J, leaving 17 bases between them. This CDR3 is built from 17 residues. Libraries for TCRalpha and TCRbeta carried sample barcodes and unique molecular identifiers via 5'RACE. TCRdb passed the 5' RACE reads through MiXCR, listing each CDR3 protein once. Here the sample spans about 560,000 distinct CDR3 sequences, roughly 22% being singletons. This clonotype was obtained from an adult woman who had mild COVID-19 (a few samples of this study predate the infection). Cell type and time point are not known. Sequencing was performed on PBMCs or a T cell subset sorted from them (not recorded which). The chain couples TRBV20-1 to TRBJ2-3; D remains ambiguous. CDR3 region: CSAREAPTAPRTDTQYF. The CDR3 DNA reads TGCAGTGCTAGAGAAGCCCCGACTGCTCCGCGCACAGATACGCAGTATTTT.